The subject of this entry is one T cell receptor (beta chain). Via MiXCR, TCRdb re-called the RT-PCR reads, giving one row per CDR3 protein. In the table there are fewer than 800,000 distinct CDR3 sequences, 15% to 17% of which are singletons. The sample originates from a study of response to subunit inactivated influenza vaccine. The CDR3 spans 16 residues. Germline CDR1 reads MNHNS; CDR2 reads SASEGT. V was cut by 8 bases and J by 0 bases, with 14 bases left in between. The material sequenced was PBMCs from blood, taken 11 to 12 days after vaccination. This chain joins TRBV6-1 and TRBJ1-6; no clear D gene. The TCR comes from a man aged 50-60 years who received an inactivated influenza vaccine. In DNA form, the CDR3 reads TGTGCCAGCCGCCCGACCGGTGACTCCTATAATTCACCCCTCCACTTT. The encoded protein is CASRPTGDSYNSPLHF.